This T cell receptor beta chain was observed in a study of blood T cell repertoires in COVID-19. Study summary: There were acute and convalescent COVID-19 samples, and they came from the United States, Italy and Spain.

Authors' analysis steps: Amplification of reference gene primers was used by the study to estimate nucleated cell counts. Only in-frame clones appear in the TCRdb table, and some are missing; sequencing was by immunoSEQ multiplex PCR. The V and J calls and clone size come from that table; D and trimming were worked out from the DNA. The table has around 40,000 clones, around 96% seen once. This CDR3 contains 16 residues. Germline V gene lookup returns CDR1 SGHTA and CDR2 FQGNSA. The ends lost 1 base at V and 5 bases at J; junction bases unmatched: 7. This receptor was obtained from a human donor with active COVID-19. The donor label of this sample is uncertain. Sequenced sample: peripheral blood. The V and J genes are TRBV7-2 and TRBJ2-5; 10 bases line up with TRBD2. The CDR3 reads CASSLELAGRRETQYF. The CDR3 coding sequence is TGTGCCAGCAGCTTAGAACTAGCGGGAAGGCGGGAGACCCAGTACTTC.